This T cell receptor (beta chain) was retrieved from a study of cytomegalovirus exposure and HLA in healthy donors. Overall study findings and caveats: Altogether, 150 to 200 TCR beta chains were recorded as cytomegalovirus-associated. At a 0.05 false discovery rate, a later analysis found 15,000 to 20,000 TCR beta sequences to be associated with HLA alleles. In a later analysis, across HLA loci, associated TCR counts were highest for DRB1, lowest for HLA-C.

Both 60 Vbeta primers and 13 Jbeta primers went into the PCR. Assay: immunoSEQ multiplex PCR; the TCRdb copy retains only in-frame clones and omits some. This table lists about 39,000 clones. CDR1 and CDR2 from the germline V gene are SGHRS and YFSETQ. Trimming stripped 2 bases from V and 2 bases from J, with 11 bases between. The CDR3 runs to 15 residues. Comments on this clone: Its specificity is not known.

The chain uses TRBV5-1 and TRBJ2-1, with D uncertain. Sequencing was done on a sample of PBMCs. This TCR was recovered from a woman in her twenties or thirties in good health and CMV-seropositive. CDR3 loop: CASSFATSTYNEQFF. The CDR3 nucleotides are TGCGCCAGCAGCTTCGCGACTTCGACCTACAATGAGCAGTTCTTC.